The 5 T cell receptor beta chains below were found in one sample sequenced in a study of blood T cells in healthy people across ages. Primed by a sample-barcoded 5' primer and a J-beta primer mix, a second PCR proceeded for about 7 to 11 cycles. TCRdb ran MiXCR on the 5' RACE reads and lists one entry per CDR3 protein. In the table there are 650,000 to 950,000 distinct CDR3 sequences, more than 40% of which are singletons. What was sequenced was blood. These receptor sequences come from a man in his 60s in good health.

This clonotype appeared a few times. The chain recombines TRBV20-1 with TRBJ1-5, with D perhaps TRBD1 (6 bases). Trimming cost V 3 bases and J 3 bases, with 12 bases left between them. Germline CDR1 reads DFQATT; CDR2 reads SNEGSKA (reference sequence). CDR3 length equals 14 residues. CDR3 residues: CSARVHRANQPQHF. CDR3 in DNA: TGCAGTGCTAGGGTTCACAGGGCCAATCAGCCCCAGCATTTT.

In its sample, this clonotype was seen a few times. The chain links TRBV20-1 to TRBJ2-5, with 8 bases matching TRBD2. Trimming cost V 6 bases and J 3 bases; bases outside gene matches: 9. The CDR3 totals 14 residues. Germline values: CDR1 DFQATT, CDR2 SNEGSKA (reference sequence). CDR3 sequence reads: CSATGTSGKETQYF. The CDR3 nucleotides read TGCAGTGCAACCGGGACTAGTGGGAAAGAGACCCAGTACTTC.

The chain has TRBV10-2 and TRBJ1-5; D is unresolved. Germline V gene data show CDR1 as WSHSY and CDR2 as SAAADI. This CDR3 spans 14 amino acids. V was trimmed by 0 bases and J by 3 bases, leaving 6 bases between them. In nucleotides, the CDR3 is TGCGCCAGCAGTGAGTCTTGGGCCAATCAGCCCCAGCATTTT. Its protein is CASSESWANQPQHF.

The CDR3 here is CASSLRGQGRVTEAFF. Written as DNA, the CDR3 is TGTGCCAGCAGTTTACGGGGACAGGGGCGAGTTACTGAAGCTTTCTTT. The V call is TRBV6-2 or TRBV6-3, the J call TRBJ1-1; 10 nucleotides align to TRBD1. From germline, CDR1 is MNHEY and CDR2 SVGEGT. CDR3 length: 16 residues. Trimming removed 4 bases from V and 5 bases from J; junction bases left unmatched: 10.

This chain links TRBV4-3 with TRBJ2-3; TRBD2 agrees at 16 bases. There are 17 residues in the CDR3. V was clipped by 2 bases and J by 4 bases; unmatched bases: 3. Germline CDR1 reads LGHNA; CDR2 reads YSLEER. For the CDR3, the DNA is TGCGCCAGCAGCCAAAGGGGACTAGCGGGGGGGCCAGATACGCAGTATTTT. It encodes CASSQRGLAGGPDTQYF.